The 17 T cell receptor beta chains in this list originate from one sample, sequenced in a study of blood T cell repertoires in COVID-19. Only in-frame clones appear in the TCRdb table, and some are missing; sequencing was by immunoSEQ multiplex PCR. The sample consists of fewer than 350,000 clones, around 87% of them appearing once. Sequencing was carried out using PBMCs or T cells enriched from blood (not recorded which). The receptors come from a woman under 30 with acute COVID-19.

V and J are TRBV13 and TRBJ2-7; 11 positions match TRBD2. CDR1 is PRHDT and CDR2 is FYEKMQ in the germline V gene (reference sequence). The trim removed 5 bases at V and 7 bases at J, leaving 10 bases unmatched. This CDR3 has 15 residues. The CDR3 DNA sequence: TGTGCCAGCAGCATCATAGCGGGAGGGCCGTCGGAGCAGTACTTC. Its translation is CASSIIAGGPSEQYF.

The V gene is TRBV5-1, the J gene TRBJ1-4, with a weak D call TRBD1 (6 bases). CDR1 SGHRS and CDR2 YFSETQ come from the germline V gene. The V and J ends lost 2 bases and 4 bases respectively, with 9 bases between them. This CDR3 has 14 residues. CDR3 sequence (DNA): TGCGCCAGCAGCTTACAGGGTGGTAATGAAAAACTGTTTTTT. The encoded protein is CASSLQGGNEKLFF.

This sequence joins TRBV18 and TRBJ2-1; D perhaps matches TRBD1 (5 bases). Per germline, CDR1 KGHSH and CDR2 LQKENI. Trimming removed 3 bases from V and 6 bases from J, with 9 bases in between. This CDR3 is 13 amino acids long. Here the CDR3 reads CASSPLDSNEQFF. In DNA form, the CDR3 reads TGTGCCAGCTCACCCCTTGACAGCAATGAGCAGTTCTTC.

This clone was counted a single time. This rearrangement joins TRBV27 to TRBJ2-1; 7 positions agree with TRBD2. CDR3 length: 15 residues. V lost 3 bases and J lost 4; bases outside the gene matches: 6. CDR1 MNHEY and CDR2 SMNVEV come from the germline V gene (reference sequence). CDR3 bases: TGTGCCAGCAGTTTTTGGGGGGGGGATTACAATGAGCAGTTCTTC. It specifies CASSFWGGDYNEQFF.

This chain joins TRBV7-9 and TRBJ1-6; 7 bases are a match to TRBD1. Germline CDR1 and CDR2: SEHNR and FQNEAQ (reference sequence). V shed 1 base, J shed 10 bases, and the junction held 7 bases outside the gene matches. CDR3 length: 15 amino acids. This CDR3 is CASSLERQGGSPLHF. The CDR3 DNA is TGTGCCAGCAGCTTAGAGAGACAGGGTGGATCACCCCTCCACTTT.

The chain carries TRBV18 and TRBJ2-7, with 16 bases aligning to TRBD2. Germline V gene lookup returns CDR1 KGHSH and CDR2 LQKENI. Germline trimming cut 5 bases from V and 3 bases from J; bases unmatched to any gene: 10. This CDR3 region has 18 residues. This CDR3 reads CASSSTGTSGRAVYEQYF. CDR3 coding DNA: TGTGCCAGCTCATCGACCGGGACTAGCGGGAGGGCCGTCTACGAGCAGTACTTC.

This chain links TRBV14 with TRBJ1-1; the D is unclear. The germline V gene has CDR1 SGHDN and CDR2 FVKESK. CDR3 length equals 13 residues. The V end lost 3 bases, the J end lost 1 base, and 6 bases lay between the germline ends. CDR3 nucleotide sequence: TGTGCCAGCAGCCACAACAGGAACACTGAAGCTTTCTTT. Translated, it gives CASSHNRNTEAFF.

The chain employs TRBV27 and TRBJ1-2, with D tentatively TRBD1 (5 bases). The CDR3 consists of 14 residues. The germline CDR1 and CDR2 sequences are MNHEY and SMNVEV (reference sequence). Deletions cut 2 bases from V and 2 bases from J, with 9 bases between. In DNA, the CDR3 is TGTGCCAGCAGTTTAACGGGGGGAAACTATGGCTACACCTTC. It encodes CASSLTGGNYGYTF.

The CDR3 sequence is CASSLVGGRPHGYTF. DNA for the CDR3: TGTGCCAGCAGTTTAGTCGGGGGGCGCCCTCATGGCTACACCTTC. This sequence joins TRBV27 and TRBJ1-2, with a tentative D call TRBD1 (6 bases). Per the germline V gene, CDR1 is MNHEY and CDR2 is SMNVEV (reference sequence). This CDR3 comprises 15 residues. The germline V and J ends were trimmed by 2 bases and 6 bases, with 16 bases remaining between them.

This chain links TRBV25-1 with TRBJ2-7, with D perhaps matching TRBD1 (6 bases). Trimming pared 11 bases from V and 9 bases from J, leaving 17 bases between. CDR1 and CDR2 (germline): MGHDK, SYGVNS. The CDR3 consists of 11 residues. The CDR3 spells CAGSLGGGQYF. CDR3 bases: TGTGCCGGGTCTCTAGGGGGTGGGCAGTACTTC.

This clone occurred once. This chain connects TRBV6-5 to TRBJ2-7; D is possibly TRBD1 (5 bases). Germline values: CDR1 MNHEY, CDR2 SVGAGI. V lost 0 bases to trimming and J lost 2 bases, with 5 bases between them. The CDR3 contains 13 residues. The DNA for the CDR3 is TGTGCCAGCAGTTACTCGACAGCCTACGAGCAGTACTTC. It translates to CASSYSTAYEQYF.

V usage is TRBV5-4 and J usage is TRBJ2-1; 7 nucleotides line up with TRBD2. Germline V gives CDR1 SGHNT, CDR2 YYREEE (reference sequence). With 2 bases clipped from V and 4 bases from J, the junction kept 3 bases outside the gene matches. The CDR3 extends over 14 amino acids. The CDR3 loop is CASSFSSGYNEQFF. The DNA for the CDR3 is TGTGCCAGCAGCTTTTCTAGCGGATACAATGAGCAGTTCTTC.

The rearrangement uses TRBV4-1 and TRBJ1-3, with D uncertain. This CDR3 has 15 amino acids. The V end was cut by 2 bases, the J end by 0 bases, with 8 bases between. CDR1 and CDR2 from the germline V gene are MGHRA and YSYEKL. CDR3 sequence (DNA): TGCGCCAGCAGCCAACTCAGGTTCTCTGGAAACACCATATATTTT. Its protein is CASSQLRFSGNTIYF.

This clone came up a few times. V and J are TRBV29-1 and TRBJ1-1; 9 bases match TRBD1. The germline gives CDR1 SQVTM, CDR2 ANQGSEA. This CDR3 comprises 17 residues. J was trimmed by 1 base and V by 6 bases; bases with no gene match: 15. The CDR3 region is CSVNMPGQGFANTEAFF. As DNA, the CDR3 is TGCAGCGTCAACATGCCGGGACAGGGTTTTGCGAACACTGAAGCTTTCTTT.

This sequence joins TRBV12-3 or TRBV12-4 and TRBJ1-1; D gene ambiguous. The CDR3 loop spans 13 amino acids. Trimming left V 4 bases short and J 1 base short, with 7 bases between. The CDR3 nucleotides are TGTGCCAGCAGTTCGGACTGGAACACTGAAGCTTTCTTT. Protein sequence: CASSSDWNTEAFF.

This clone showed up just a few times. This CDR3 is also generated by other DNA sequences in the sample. The CDR3 loop reads CASSYGLAGAEQYF. The CDR3 nucleotides are TGTGCCAGCAGCTACGGACTAGCGGGAGCCGAGCAGTACTTC. The chain is built from TRBV7-2 and TRBJ2-7, with TRBD2 matching over 13 bases. The germline gives CDR1 SGHTA, CDR2 FQGNSA. The V segment lost 4 bases and the J segment 6 bases; nucleotides outside the gene matches: 3. The CDR3 sequence is 14 residues long.

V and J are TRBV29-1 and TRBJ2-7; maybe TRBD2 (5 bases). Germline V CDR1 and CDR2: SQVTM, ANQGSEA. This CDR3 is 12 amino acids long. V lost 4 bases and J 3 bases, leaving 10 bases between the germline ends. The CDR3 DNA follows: TGCAGCGTTGGGGAGCCTTTCTACGAGCAGTACTTC. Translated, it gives CSVGEPFYEQYF.